This TCR beta chain was profiled in a study of identical twins. Trimming stripped 3 bases from V and 3 bases from J, with 21 bases between. This CDR3 is 18 amino acids long. Germline assignment: CDR1 MNHEY and CDR2 SVGEGT. This clonotype has more than one count but fewer than ten. Its antigen is undetermined. Template switching, a step in the protocol, added a universal primer site, and cDNA carried unique molecular identifiers. TCRdb processed the 5' RACE reads anew with MiXCR; each CDR3 protein has one entry. Among about 450,000 distinct CDR3 sequences listed, 18% were seen once. Broader study findings: Excess sharing between twins was weaker in beta out-of-frame sequences. The study found excess low generation probability among twin-shared out-of-frame alpha sequences.

Only healthy Caucasians were enrolled as donors. This TCR came from a man between 50 and 59 years old in good health. The material sequenced was naive T cells sorted from blood. This rearrangement joins TRBV6-2 or TRBV6-3 to TRBJ2-1; possibly TRBD2 for D (6 bases). This CDR3 reads CASSYRVGRLGGYNEQFF. The CDR3 nucleotides read TGTGCCAGCAGTTATCGGGTAGGGCGGCTGGGGGGCTACAATGAGCAGTTCTTC.